These 15 T cell receptor beta chains were sequenced from one sample in a study of blood T cell repertoires in COVID-19. The table came from immunoSEQ multiplex PCR; TCRdb's copy has only in-frame clones and leaves some out. The sample shows about 460,000 clones, 75% to 90% of them seen only once. Input material: PBMCs or T cells enriched from blood (not recorded which). Every receptor here comes from a woman between 55 and 75 years old who had recovered from COVID-19.

The rearrangement uses TRBV5-1 and TRBJ2-1, with 10 bases lining up with TRBD1. The trim removed 4 bases at V and 5 bases at J, leaving 6 bases unmatched. This CDR3 spans 15 amino acids. The V gene's germline CDR1 is SGHRS and CDR2 YFSETQ. This chain's CDR3 is CASSVGTGANNEQFF. The CDR3 DNA is TGCGCCAGCAGCGTCGGGACAGGGGCAAACAATGAGCAGTTCTTC.

The chain is built from TRBV7-6 and TRBJ2-7; the match to TRBD2 covers 8 bases. The V segment lost 6 bases and the J segment 7 bases; nucleotides outside the gene matches: 2. The CDR3 is 11 residues long. Germline V lookup: CDR1 SGHVS, CDR2 FNYEAQ. CDR3 sequence reads: CASSPGGEQYF. The CDR3 DNA sequence: TGTGCCAGCAGTCCGGGGGGGGAGCAGTACTTC.

The rearrangement uses TRBV2 and TRBJ2-4, with 12 bases fitting TRBD1. Germline CDR1 is SNHLY and CDR2 is FYNNEI. The CDR3 has 17 residues. After removal of 6 bases from V and 3 bases from J, the junction contained 9 bases not matched to a gene. CDR3 loop: CASSFTGTGGHKNIQYF. CDR3 in DNA: TGTGCCAGCAGCTTTACCGGGACAGGGGGCCACAAAAACATTCAGTACTTC.

The CDR3 coding sequence is TGTGCCAGCAGCCAACGACAGGCAACTAATGAAAAACTGTTTTTT. Amino acid sequence: CASSQRQATNEKLFF. The chain combines TRBV27 with TRBJ1-4; weak D call: TRBD1 (6 bases). In germline, CDR1 is MNHEY, CDR2 SMNVEV (reference sequence). Trimming took 6 bases from V and 0 from J, leaving 11 bases between them. CDR3 size: 15 residues. The variable domain in full, with the rest retrieved from reference TRBV27 and TRBJ1-4, is EAQVTQNPRYLITVTGKKLTVTCSQNMNHEYMSWYRQDPGLGLRQIYYSMNVEVTDKGDVPEGYKVSRKEKRNFPLILESPSPNQTSLYFCASSQRQATNEKLFFGSGTQLSVL.

The rearrangement uses TRBV5-5 and TRBJ2-4; TRBD2 is a possible D gene (7 bases). V was pared by 1 base and J by 9 bases, with 20 bases between. The CDR3 loop spans 16 amino acids. Germline V gives CDR1 SGHKS, CDR2 YYEKEE (reference sequence). CDR3 residues: CASSLHISGGAVIQYF. The CDR3 nucleotides read TGTGCCAGCAGCTTGCACATATCGGGGGGCGCGGTCATTCAGTACTTC.

The J gene is TRBJ2-7, the V gene TRBV19; D possibly corresponds to TRBD1 (5 bases). Germline values: CDR1 LNHDA, CDR2 SQIVND (reference sequence). V lost 5 bases, J lost 4 bases, and 9 bases lay in between. The CDR3 has 12 amino acids. The CDR3 DNA reads as TGTGCCAGTAGTTTTCAGGGATACGAGCAGTACTTC. Translation gives CASSFQGYEQYF.

V usage is TRBV2 and J usage is TRBJ2-5; 10 bases line up with TRBD2. Per the germline V gene, CDR1 is SNHLY and CDR2 is FYNNEI. With V trimmed by 2 bases and J by 3 bases, 9 bases remained unmatched. The CDR3 spans 17 residues. The CDR3 loop is CASSEKIASGGKETQYF. The CDR3 bases are TGTGCCAGCAGTGAAAAGATTGCTAGCGGGGGTAAAGAGACCCAGTACTTC.

The chain combines TRBV7-8 with TRBJ1-3; a weak D match, TRBD1 (5 bases). The V end was cut by 2 bases, the J end by 0 bases, with 8 bases between. CDR3 length: 15 amino acids. Germline V CDR1 and CDR2: SGHVS, FQNEAQ. The CDR3 nucleotides read TGTGCCAGCAGCTTATCCAGGGCCTCTGGAAACACCATATATTTT. Its translation is CASSLSRASGNTIYF.

This sequence joins TRBV13 and TRBJ2-1; possible D gene TRBD2, 5 bases. The germline CDR1 and CDR2 sequences are PRHDT and FYEKMQ (reference sequence). The V and J ends lost 6 bases and 4 bases respectively, with 10 bases between them. The CDR3 length is 13 residues. The CDR3 DNA reads TGTGCCAGCAGTAATAGAGGGTACAATGAGCAGTTCTTC. Its translation: CASSNRGYNEQFF.

The V and J genes are TRBV6-5 and TRBJ1-4; 10 bases fit TRBD1. Looked up from germline, CDR1 is MNHEY and CDR2 is SVGAGI. V gave up 6 bases and J gave up 5 bases; unmatched junction bases: 3. The CDR3 has 14 amino acids. Written as DNA, the CDR3 is TGTGCCAGCAGCTCGGGACAGGGGAATGAAAAACTGTTTTTT. Its translation is CASSSGQGNEKLFF.

This rearrangement joins TRBV28 to TRBJ1-4, with D possibly matching TRBD1 (6 bases). Germline V gene sequence: CDR1 MDHEN, CDR2 SYDVKM. Trimming cost V 5 bases and J 4 bases, with 14 bases left between them. This CDR3 spans 15 amino acids. The CDR3 reads CASSPVGQINEKLFF. The CDR3 bases are TGTGCCAGCAGTCCCGTGGGACAAATTAATGAAAAACTGTTTTTT. The whole variable domain, remainder taken from reference TRBV28 and TRBJ1-4, is DVKVTQSSRYLVKRTGEKVFLECVQDMDHENMFWYRQDPGLGLRLIYFSYDVKMKEKGDIPEGYSVSREKKERFSLILESASTNQTSMYLCASSPVGQINEKLFFGSGTQLSVL.

V is TRBV2 and J is TRBJ1-1, with no clear D. This CDR3 spans 17 amino acids. Germline V gene lookup returns CDR1 SNHLY and CDR2 FYNNEI. Trimming removed 1 base at V and 0 bases at J, with 15 bases between. The CDR3 protein is CASSEGEEGRLNTEAFF. CDR3 bases: TGTGCCAGCAGTGAAGGGGAGGAGGGCAGGTTGAACACTGAAGCTTTCTTT.

This chain connects TRBV4-1 to TRBJ1-3; 7 bases agree with TRBD1. Germline trimming cut 4 bases from V and 4 bases from J; bases unmatched to any gene: 7. The CDR3 has 15 amino acids. Germline V gene sequence: CDR1 MGHRA, CDR2 YSYEKL. Written as DNA, the CDR3 is TGCGCCAGCAGCCCCTCTCGGACAGGAGGAAACACCATATATTTT. Translating gives CASSPSRTGGNTIYF.

V is TRBV30 and J is TRBJ2-1; 10 bases are a match to TRBD1. CDR1 and CDR2 (germline): GTSNPN, SVGIG (reference sequence). The CDR3 contains 14 residues. J was trimmed by 5 bases and V by 2 bases; bases with no gene match: 3. CDR3 sequence reads: CAWSRGTGDNEQFF. The CDR3, as DNA: TGTGCCTGGAGTCGGGGGACAGGGGACAATGAGCAGTTCTTC.

This clone was counted once. The chain joins TRBV18 to TRBJ2-6, with TRBD1 identical over 8 bases. This CDR3 contains 19 residues. Germline values: CDR1 KGHSH, CDR2 LQKENI. After removal of 3 bases from V and 1 base from J, the junction contained 11 bases not matched to a gene. The CDR3 protein is CASSPQGASTTSGANVLTF. As DNA, the CDR3 is TGTGCCAGCTCACCTCAGGGGGCATCAACTACTTCTGGGGCCAACGTCCTGACTTTC.